This T cell receptor (beta chain) was documented in a study of blood T cell repertoires in COVID-19. This clone was found once. This CDR3 spans 16 amino acids. The J segment lost 6 bases and the V segment lost 6 bases, leaving 14 bases of the junction unmatched. CDR1 MDHEN and CDR2 SYDVKM come from the germline V gene. TCRdb keeps only in-frame clones here, not all; method: immunoSEQ multiplex PCR. The sample lists 70,000 to 100,000 clones, about 90% occurring once. The specimen sequenced was peripheral blood. The origin of this receptor is an elderly woman with active or convalescent COVID-19. This chain connects TRBV28 to TRBJ1-5; 7 bases map to TRBD1. This chain's CDR3 is CASSLTGDIEGQPQHF. The CDR3 DNA reads as TGTGCCAGCAGCCTTACAGGGGATATTGAGGGTCAGCCCCAGCATTTT.